The 16 T cell receptor beta chains in this list originate from one sample, sequenced in a study of OX40 agonist ivuxolimab in advanced cancers. Method: immunoSEQ multiplex PCR; TCRdb's copy keeps in-frame clones and lacks some. This sample carries some 50,000 clones, 88% of them seen once, and the ten largest clones take roughly 3.4%. The sample was CD4+ or CD8+ T cells sorted from blood, taken in a trial of the OX40 agonist ivuxolimab. The source is an adult with an advanced solid tumor such as melanoma, head and neck, liver or kidney cancer.

The chain couples TRBV5-6 to TRBJ2-3, with D tentatively TRBD1 (5 bases). Germline V gives CDR1 SGHDT, CDR2 YYEEEE. Trimming took 2 bases from V and 2 from J, leaving 15 bases between them. The CDR3 totals 16 residues. CDR3 amino acids: CASSFHQGGSTDTQYF. CDR3 DNA: TGTGCCAGCAGCTTTCATCAGGGTGGCTCCACAGATACGCAGTATTTT.

V gene TRBV5-4 combines with J gene TRBJ2-5, with 9 bases matching TRBD2. Germline CDR1 SGHNT, CDR2 YYREEE (reference sequence). The CDR3 contains 13 residues. The V and J ends lost 4 bases and 3 bases, in that order; junction bases with no gene match: 1. CDR3 protein: CASSRLAEETQYF. In DNA, the CDR3 is TGTGCCAGCAGCCGACTAGCGGAAGAGACCCAGTACTTC.

The CDR3: CASSEGPQGASRGKLFF. The CDR3 nucleotides read TGTGCCAGCAGTGAAGGGCCTCAGGGGGCGAGCAGGGGAAAACTGTTTTTT. This chain joins TRBV6-1 and TRBJ1-4; 8 bases line up with TRBD1. CDR3 length: 17 residues. J lost 10 bases, V lost 1 base, and 14 bases had no gene match. Germline loops: CDR1 MNHNS, CDR2 SASEGT.

The rearrangement joins TRBV10-2 to TRBJ2-1, with 12 bases lining up with TRBD2. The junction had 9 bases not matched to a gene; V was cut back by 6 bases and J by 9 bases. CDR3 length equals 15 residues. Germline V gene sequence: CDR1 WSHSY, CDR2 SAAADI. In nucleotides, the CDR3 is TGCGCCAGCAGGAGACTAGCGGGGGTTGAGATTGAGCAGTTCTTC. As protein: CASRRLAGVEIEQFF.

The rearrangement links TRBV19 to TRBJ2-7, with D perhaps being TRBD1 or TRBD2 (5 bases each). With 5 bases removed from V and 2 bases from J, the gap between germline ends came to 13 bases. The CDR3 length is 14 residues. Per the germline V gene, CDR1 is LNHDA and CDR2 is SQIVND (reference sequence). CDR3: CASSPRGLPYEQYF. The CDR3 DNA follows: TGTGCCAGTAGTCCCCGGGGCTTACCCTACGAGCAGTACTTC.

Points on this clone: An end of the junction does not agree with germline; a read error may underlie this. The V call is TRBV6-5, the J call TRBJ2-7; TRBD1 aligns across 9 bases. Per germline, CDR1 MNHEY and CDR2 SVGAGI. There are 13 residues in the CDR3. The chain's CDR3 is CITRRQGVHEQYF. The DNA for the CDR3 is TGCATTACACGCCGACAGGGGGTCCACGAGCAGTACTTC.

The J gene is TRBJ2-3, the V gene TRBV30; no firm D call. Trimming cost V 0 bases and J 4 bases, with 8 bases left between them. Germline V gene lookup returns CDR1 GTSNPN and CDR2 SVGIG (reference sequence). The CDR3 totals 13 residues. The CDR3 coding sequence is TGTGCCTGGAGTGTTCCGGGTTCAGATACGCAGTATTTT. Its protein product is CAWSVPGSDTQYF.

This sequence joins TRBV25-1 and TRBJ2-1; the D gene is possibly TRBD2 (7 bases). The CDR3 spans 15 residues. V dropped 6 bases and J dropped 8 bases, with 20 bases sitting between them. Germline CDR1 reads MGHDK; CDR2 reads SYGVNS. The CDR3 region has the DNA TGTGCCAGCAGCCCCAAATGGGGAGGGGGGGATGAGCAGTTCTTC. This gives the protein CASSPKWGGGDEQFF.

In its sample, this clone is medium-sized. The chain is built from TRBV28 and TRBJ2-7, with D possibly TRBD2 on 7 matching bases. This CDR3 has 15 amino acids. The germline CDR1 and CDR2 sequences are MDHEN and SYDVKM. Between the trimmed V and J ends, which lost 7 bases and 2 bases, there was a span of 18 bases. The CDR3: CASTAALGGPYEQYF. CDR3 DNA: TGTGCCAGCACTGCAGCGCTCGGGGGGCCCTACGAGCAGTACTTC.

The J gene is TRBJ2-1, the V gene TRBV29-1; tentative D call: TRBD2 (6 bases). V was pared by 0 bases and J by 7 bases, with 7 bases between. The CDR3 sequence is 12 residues long. Germline V gene lookup returns CDR1 SQVTM and CDR2 ANQGSEA. The CDR3 sequence is CSVEELANEQFF. CDR3 DNA: TGCAGCGTTGAAGAGCTAGCGAATGAGCAGTTCTTC.

This chain uses TRBV5-1 with TRBJ2-1; TRBD1 matches 7 bases. Germline V gives CDR1 SGHRS, CDR2 YFSETQ. This CDR3 contains 15 residues. V lost 4 bases, J lost 0 bases, and 4 bases stayed unmatched. The CDR3 DNA reads as TGCGCCAGCAGCGTACAGGGGAGCTCCTACAATGAGCAGTTCTTC. This translates into CASSVQGSSYNEQFF.

The genes are TRBV6-6 and TRBJ1-4; the D is unclear. Germline values: CDR1 MNHNY, CDR2 SVGAGI (reference sequence). The V end lost 0 bases, the J end lost 4 bases, and 12 bases lay between the germline ends. The CDR3 runs to 16 residues. The CDR3 sequence is CASSYSPRPHNEKLFF. The CDR3 region has the DNA TGTGCCAGCAGTTACTCCCCCAGACCCCATAATGAAAAACTGTTTTTT.

This chain connects TRBV6-5 to TRBJ2-5, with unresolved D. The V gene's germline CDR1 is MNHEY and CDR2 SVGAGI. This CDR3 has 15 amino acids. Trimming took 6 bases from V and 6 from J, leaving 20 bases between them. The CDR3 loop is CASSIDGSVLKTQYF. The CDR3, as DNA: TGTGCCAGCAGCATAGATGGGTCTGTCCTGAAGACCCAGTACTTC.

J is TRBJ2-7 and V is TRBV2, with D perhaps TRBD1 (6 bases). Germline V lookup: CDR1 SNHLY, CDR2 FYNNEI. This CDR3 is built from 12 residues. The V and J ends lost 6 bases and 2 bases respectively, with 8 bases between them. CDR3 DNA sequence: TGTGCCAGCAGAACAGGGACCTACGAGCAGTACTTC. Residues: CASRTGTYEQYF.

In this sample, this clone turned up a few times. This rearrangement joins TRBV2 to TRBJ1-5; D is ambiguous. Trimming took off 2 bases at V and 2 bases at J, with 10 bases between the two ends. This CDR3 has 15 amino acids. Germline CDR1 is SNHLY and CDR2 is FYNNEI. The CDR3 sequence: CASSEPLVGNQPQHF. CDR3 coding DNA: TGTGCCAGCAGTGAACCTCTAGTTGGCAATCAGCCCCAGCATTTT.

The rearrangement uses TRBV7-6 and TRBJ2-1; 11 bases are a match to TRBD2. The CDR3 is 15 residues long. Germline CDR1 reads SGHVS; CDR2 reads FNYEAQ. V was clipped by 5 bases and J by 4 bases; unmatched bases: 4. The DNA of the CDR3 is TGTGCCAGCAGCCCTACTAGCGGGAGTTACAATGAGCAGTTCTTC. It specifies CASSPTSGSYNEQFF. Full variable domain (missing parts from reference TRBV7-6 and TRBJ2-1): GAGVSQSPRYKVTKRGQDVALRCDPISGHVSLYWYRQALGQGPEFLTYFNYEAQQDKSGLPNDRFSAERPEGSISTLTIQRTEQRDSAMYRCASSPTSGSYNEQFFGPGTRLTVL.